Given below is one T cell receptor beta chain in context. Its antigen is as yet unknown. This sample stems from a study of vaccination and CD4 T cells after COVID-19. The treatment denotes: roughly 11-day PBMC culture with coronavirus spike peptide pools or control peptides (ViraFEST assay). The collection of CD4+ T cells from the unexposed donor took place before the COVID-19 pandemic (2011-2018). Germline V gene sequence: CDR1 DFQATT, CDR2 SNEGSKA (reference sequence). Trimming cost V 3 bases and J 4 bases; bases outside gene matches: 2. This CDR3 comprises 14 residues. The study sequenced cultured CD4+ T cell DNA using the Oncomine TCR Beta short-read assay. Genomic DNA extraction was carried out from cultured CD4+ T cells. Using its own MiXCR run on the PCR reads, TCRdb lists one record per CDR3 protein. This table holds 9,000 to 13,000 distinct CDR3 sequences, around 30% found once.

This sequence was found in a human donor in good health. J is TRBJ2-2 and V is TRBV20-1; 10 nucleotides align to TRBD1. Sequenced input: CD4+ T cells from blood, cultured in vitro. Written as DNA, the CDR3 is TGCAGTGCTAGGGGGACAGGGGCCACCGGGGAGCTGTTTTTT. Translated, it gives CSARGTGATGELFF.